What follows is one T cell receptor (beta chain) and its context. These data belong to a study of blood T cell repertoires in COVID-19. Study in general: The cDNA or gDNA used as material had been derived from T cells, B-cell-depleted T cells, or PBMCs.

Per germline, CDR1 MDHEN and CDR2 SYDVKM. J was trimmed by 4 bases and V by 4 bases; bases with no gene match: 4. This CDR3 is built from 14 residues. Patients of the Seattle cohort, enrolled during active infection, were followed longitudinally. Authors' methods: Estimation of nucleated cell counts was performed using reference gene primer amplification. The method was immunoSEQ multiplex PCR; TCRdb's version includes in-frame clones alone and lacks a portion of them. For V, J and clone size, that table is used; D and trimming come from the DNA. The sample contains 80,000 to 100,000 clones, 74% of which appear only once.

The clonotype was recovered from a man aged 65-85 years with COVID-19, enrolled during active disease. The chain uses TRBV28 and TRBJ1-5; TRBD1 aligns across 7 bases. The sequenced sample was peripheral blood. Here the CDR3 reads CASSSGQENQPQHF. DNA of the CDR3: TGTGCCAGCAGTTCAGGACAGGAAAATCAGCCCCAGCATTTT.